This is a list of T cell receptor beta chains from one sample in a study of identifying expanded T cells in peripheral blood. Method: immunoSEQ multiplex PCR; TCRdb's copy keeps in-frame clones and lacks some. The table lists about 78,000 clones, around 89% of them singletons. Sequenced input: blood. These receptor sequences come from a person between 18 and 70 years old in good health. Both conserved end residues are part of each CDR3. Each record gives: D gene, J gene, V gene, clone size, CDR3 DNA, CDR3 protein. The D gene is left open where the match is weak. Clone sizes are given selectively: once, few, many, or a class where the clone is expanded.

NA,TRBJ1-1,TRBV19,NA,TGTGCCAGTAAGGAGGGGAGCACCATGAACACTGAAGCTTTCTTT,CASKEGSTMNTEAFF
TRBD2,TRBJ2-1,TRBV7-2,NA,TGTGCCAGCAGCTTAGGACTAGCGTACCTCTACAATGAGCAGTTCTTC,CASSLGLAYLYNEQFF
NA,TRBJ1-1,TRBV5-6,NA,TGTGCCAGCAGCCTTCGGTCAGGCAGGGACACTGAAGCTTTCTTT,CASSLRSGRDTEAFF
TRBD1,TRBJ1-6,TRBV5-1,NA,TGCGCCAGCAGCCCAATGACAGGGGGCGACGATAATTCACCCCTCCACTTT,CASSPMTGGDDNSPLHF
TRBD1,TRBJ1-1,TRBV18,once,TGTGCCAGCTCATTAACACAGGGGGGCCATGAAGCTTTCTTT,CASSLTQGGHEAFF
NA,TRBJ2-7,TRBV5-8,NA,TGTGCCAGCAGCTTGGCGGTCTACGAGCAGTACTTC,CASSLAVYEQYF
TRBD1,TRBJ1-2,TRBV28,NA,TGTGCCAGCAGTTCCGGACAGGGGGGATATGGCTACACCTTC,CASSSGQGGYGYTF
NA,TRBJ2-3,TRBV6-4,once,TGTGCCAGCAGTGAGGAGCCAGAGGCAGATACGCAGTATTTT,CASSEEPEADTQYF
NA,TRBJ2-1,TRBV7-2,NA,TGTGCCAGCAGCTTCAACGCTAGGCCCTACAATGAGCAGTTCTTC,CASSFNARPYNEQFF
NA,TRBJ1-2,TRBV19,NA,TGTGCCAGTAGTATTAGCTTACAGAACTATGGCTACACCTTC,CASSISLQNYGYTF
TRBD1,TRBJ2-7,TRBV4-3,NA,TGCGCCAGCAGCCAAGTAGAACCGGGACAGGGGGCAACCTACGAGCAGTACTTC,CASSQVEPGQGATYEQYF
NA,TRBJ2-5,TRBV5-1,NA,TGCGCCAGCAGCTTGGAGATATGGCAGGGGAAAGAGACCCAGTACTTC,CASSLEIWQGKETQYF
NA,TRBJ2-6,TRBV29-1,NA,TGCAGCGTTCGTTGGGTGGGCTCTGGGGCCAACGTCCTGACTTTC,CSVRWVGSGANVLTF
TRBD1,TRBJ1-2,TRBV19,NA,TGTGCCAGTAGTACAAGGGCCGGACAGGGTATAAAGGATGGCTACACCTTC,CASSTRAGQGIKDGYTF
TRBD1,TRBJ1-2,TRBV4-3,NA,TGCGCCAGCAGCCAAGAGACAGGGGACTATGGCTACACCTTC,CASSQETGDYGYTF
NA,TRBJ1-5,TRBV5-1,NA,TGCGCCAGCAGCGTTGATATGGCCAGCAATCAGCCCCAGCATTTT,CASSVDMASNQPQHF
NA,TRBJ2-7,TRBV10-3,NA,TGTGCCATCAGTGATCTTATAAGCTCCTACGAGCAGTACTTC,CAISDLISSYEQYF
NA,TRBJ1-2,TRBV15,NA,TGTGCCACCAGCAGAAGCCTAATGGAAGGTTATGGCTACACCTTC,CATSRSLMEGYGYTF
NA,TRBJ2-4,TRBV7-9,NA,TGTGCCAGCAGCTCCCTCGAAGCTCTAGCCAAAAACATTCAGTACTTC,CASSSLEALAKNIQYF
TRBD2,TRBJ2-1,TRBV18,NA,TGTGCCAGCTCCCCCCGCCAGACTAGCGGGGGAAATGAGCAGTTCTTC,CASSPRQTSGGNEQFF
TRBD1,TRBJ1-6,TRBV4-3,once,TGCGCCAGCAGCCAAGAAGGGACAGGGCTAACTTCACCCCTCCACTTT,CASSQEGTGLTSPLHF
NA,TRBJ1-2,TRBV10-3,NA,TGTGCCAGCAGATTGGCAGGGAAGGGCTACACCTTC,CASRLAGKGYTF
NA,TRBJ2-7,TRBV11-3,NA,TGTGCCAGTAGGGGTTCGTCAGGGGAGCAGTACTTC,CASRGSSGEQYF
TRBD1,TRBJ1-1,TRBV10-3,NA,TGTGCCATCAGGCAGGGGGTTTTGAACACTGAAGCTTTCTTT,CAIRQGVLNTEAFF
NA,TRBJ2-5,TRBV11-2,NA,TGTGCCAGCAGCCCAGGGCGGGAGACCCAGTACTTC,CASSPGRETQYF
NA,TRBJ1-2,TRBV7-2,few,TGTGCCAGCAGCCGAACTCACGGGGTGGATGGCTACACCTTC,CASSRTHGVDGYTF
NA,TRBJ2-3,TRBV7-2,NA,TGTGCCAGCAGCCCAGACCCCACAGATACGCAGTATTTT,CASSPDPTDTQYF
NA,TRBJ2-3,TRBV28,NA,TGTGCCAGCAGGCCCTATGACACAGATACGCAGTATTTT,CASRPYDTDTQYF
NA,TRBJ1-3,TRBV7-9,NA,TGTGCCAGCAGCCCTCACTGGACCGACTCTGGAAACACCATATATTTT,CASSPHWTDSGNTIYF